The sequence of this T cell receptor (beta chain) was determined in a study of PD-1 blockade in classical Hodgkin lymphoma. General study findings and limits: Prior to therapy, complete responders displayed diversity much like that of newly diagnosed patients. TCR diversity in CD4+, not CD8+, cells rose significantly by C4D1. Baseline TCR diversity was reportedly lower in newly diagnosed patients than in healthy donors. It was reported as lower still in relapsed/refractory patients. Underlying causes for the observed repertoire differences were not defined, possibly disease activity or prior therapy.

About this clone: Its antigen is undetermined.

Germline lookup yields CDR1 MGHRA and CDR2 YSYEKL. V trimming: 0 bases; J trimming: 2 bases; junction bases outside the gene matches: 12. There are 19 residues in the CDR3. Autologous stem cell transplantation was followed by relapse in every patient, and brentuximab vedotin exposure varied. The method was immunoSEQ multiplex PCR; TCRdb's version includes in-frame clones alone and lacks a portion of them. The sample has approximately 17,000 clones, about 81% seen once. Sequencing used peripheral blood mononuclear cells (PBMCs), obtained before the second cycle of nivolumab. The chain recombines TRBV4-1 with TRBJ1-4; 7 nucleotides line up with TRBD1. The sequence was collected from a human donor with classical Hodgkin lymphoma. The CDR3 sequence: CASSQEFRDSAPTNEKLFF. DNA of the CDR3: TGCGCCAGCAGCCAAGAGTTCCGGGACAGTGCCCCCACTAATGAAAAACTGTTTTTT.